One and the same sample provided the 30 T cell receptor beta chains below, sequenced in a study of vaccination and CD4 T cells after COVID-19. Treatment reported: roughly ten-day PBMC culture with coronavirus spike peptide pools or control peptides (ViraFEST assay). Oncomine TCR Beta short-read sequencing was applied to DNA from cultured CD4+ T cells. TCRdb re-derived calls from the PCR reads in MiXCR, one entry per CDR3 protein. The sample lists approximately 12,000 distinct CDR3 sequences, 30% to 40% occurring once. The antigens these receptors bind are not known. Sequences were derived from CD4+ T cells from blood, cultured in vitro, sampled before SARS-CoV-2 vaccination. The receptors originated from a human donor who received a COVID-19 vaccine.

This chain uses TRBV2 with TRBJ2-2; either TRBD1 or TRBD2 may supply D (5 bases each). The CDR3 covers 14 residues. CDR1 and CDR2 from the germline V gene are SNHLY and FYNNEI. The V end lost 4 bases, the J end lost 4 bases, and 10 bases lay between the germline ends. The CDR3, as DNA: TGTGCCAGCAGTGTACAGGCGGGCACCGGGGAGCTGTTTTTT. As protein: CASSVQAGTGELFF.

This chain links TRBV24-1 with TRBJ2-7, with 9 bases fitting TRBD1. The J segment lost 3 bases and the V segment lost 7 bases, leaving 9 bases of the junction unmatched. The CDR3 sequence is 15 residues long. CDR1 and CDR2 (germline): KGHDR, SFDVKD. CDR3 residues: CATSASTGQGYEQYF. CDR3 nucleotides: TGTGCCACCAGCGCTAGTACGGGACAGGGCTACGAGCAGTACTTC.

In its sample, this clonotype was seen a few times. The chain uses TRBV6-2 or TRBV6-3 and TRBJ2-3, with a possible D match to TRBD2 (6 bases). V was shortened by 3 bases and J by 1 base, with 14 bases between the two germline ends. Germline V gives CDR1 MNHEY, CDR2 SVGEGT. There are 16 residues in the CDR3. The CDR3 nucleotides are TGTGCCAGCAGTTATTACGGGGACTGGCGCACAGATACGCAGTATTTT. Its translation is CASSYYGDWRTDTQYF.

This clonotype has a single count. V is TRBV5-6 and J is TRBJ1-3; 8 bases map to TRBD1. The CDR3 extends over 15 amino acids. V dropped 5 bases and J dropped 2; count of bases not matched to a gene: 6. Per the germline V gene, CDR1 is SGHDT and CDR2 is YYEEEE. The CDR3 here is CASRPDRGAGNTIYF. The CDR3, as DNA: TGTGCCAGCAGACCCGACAGGGGCGCTGGAAACACCATATATTTT.

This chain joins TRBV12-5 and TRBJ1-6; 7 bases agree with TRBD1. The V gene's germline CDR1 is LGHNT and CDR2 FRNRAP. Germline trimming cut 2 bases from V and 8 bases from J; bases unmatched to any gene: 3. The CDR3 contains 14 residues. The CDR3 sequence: CASGLKGGDSPLHF. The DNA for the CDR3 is TGTGCTAGTGGTTTGAAAGGGGGCGATTCACCCCTCCACTTT.

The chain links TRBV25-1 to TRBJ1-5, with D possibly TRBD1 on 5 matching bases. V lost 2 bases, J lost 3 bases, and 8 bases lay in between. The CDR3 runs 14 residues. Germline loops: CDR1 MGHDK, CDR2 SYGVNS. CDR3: CASSETGYNQPQHF. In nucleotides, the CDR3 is TGTGCCAGCAGTGAAACAGGCTACAATCAGCCCCAGCATTTT.

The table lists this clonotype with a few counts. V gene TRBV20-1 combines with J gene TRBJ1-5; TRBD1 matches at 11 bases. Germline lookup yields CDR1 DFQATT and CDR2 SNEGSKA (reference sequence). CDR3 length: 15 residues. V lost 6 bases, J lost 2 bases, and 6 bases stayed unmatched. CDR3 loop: CSASPGQGGNQPQHF. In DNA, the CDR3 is TGCAGTGCCAGCCCGGGACAGGGGGGCAATCAGCCCCAGCATTTT.

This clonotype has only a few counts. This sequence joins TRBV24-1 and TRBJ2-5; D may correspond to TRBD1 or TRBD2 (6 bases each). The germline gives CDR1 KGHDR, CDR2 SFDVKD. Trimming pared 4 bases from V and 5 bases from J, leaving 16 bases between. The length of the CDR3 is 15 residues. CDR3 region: CATSDPTGAWETQYF. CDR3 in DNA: TGTGCCACCAGTGACCCGACGGGGGCATGGGAGACCCAGTACTTC.

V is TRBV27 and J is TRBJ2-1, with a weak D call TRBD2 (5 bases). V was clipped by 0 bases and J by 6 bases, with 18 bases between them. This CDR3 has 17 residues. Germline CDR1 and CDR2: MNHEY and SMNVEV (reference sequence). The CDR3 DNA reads TGTGCCAGCAGTTTATCGGTAACTACTAGTTTTTTCAATGAGCAGTTCTTC. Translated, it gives CASSLSVTTSFFNEQFF.

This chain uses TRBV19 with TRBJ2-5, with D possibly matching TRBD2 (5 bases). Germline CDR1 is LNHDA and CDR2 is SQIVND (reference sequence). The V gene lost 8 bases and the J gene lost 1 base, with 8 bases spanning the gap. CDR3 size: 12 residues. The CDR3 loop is CASGLAQETQYF. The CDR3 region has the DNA TGTGCCAGTGGGCTAGCCCAAGAGACCCAGTACTTC.

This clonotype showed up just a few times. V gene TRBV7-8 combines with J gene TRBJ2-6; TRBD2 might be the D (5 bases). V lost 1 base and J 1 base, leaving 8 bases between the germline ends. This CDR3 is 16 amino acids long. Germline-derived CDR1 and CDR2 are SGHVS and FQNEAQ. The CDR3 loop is CASSLVTGSGANVLTF. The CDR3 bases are TGTGCCAGCAGCTTAGTAACGGGGTCTGGGGCCAACGTCCTGACTTTC.

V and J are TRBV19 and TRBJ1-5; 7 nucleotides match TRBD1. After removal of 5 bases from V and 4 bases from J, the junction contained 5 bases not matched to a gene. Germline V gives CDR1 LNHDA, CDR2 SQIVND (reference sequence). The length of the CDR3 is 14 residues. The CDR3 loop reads CASSEGRGNQPQHF. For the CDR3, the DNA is TGTGCCAGTAGTGAAGGCAGGGGGAATCAGCCCCAGCATTTT.

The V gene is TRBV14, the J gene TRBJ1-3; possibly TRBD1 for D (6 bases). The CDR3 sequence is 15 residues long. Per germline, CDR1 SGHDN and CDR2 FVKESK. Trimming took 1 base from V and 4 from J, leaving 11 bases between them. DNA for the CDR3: TGTGCCAGCAGCCAAGTCCAGGGGCCGGGAAACACCATATATTTT. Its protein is CASSQVQGPGNTIYF.

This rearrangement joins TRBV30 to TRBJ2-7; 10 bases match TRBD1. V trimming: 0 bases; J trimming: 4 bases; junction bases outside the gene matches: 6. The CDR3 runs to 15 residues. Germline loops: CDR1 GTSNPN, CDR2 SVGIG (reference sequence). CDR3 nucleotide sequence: TGTGCCTGGAGTGTTAGGGACAGGGGAGTGTACGAGCAGTACTTC. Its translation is CAWSVRDRGVYEQYF.

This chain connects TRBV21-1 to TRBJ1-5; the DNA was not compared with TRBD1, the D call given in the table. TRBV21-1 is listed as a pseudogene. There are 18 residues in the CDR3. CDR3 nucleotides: TGTGCCAGCAGCAAAGGGAGGGGACACGTTTATAGCAATCAGCCCCAGCATTTT. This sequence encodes CASSKGRGHVYSNQPQHF.

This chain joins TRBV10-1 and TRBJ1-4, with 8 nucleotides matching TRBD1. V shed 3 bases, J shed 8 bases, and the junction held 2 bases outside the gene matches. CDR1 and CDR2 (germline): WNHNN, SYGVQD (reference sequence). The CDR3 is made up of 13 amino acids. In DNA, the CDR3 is TGCGCCAGCAGTGATCGGACAGGGGAAAAACTGTTTTTT. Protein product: CASSDRTGEKLFF.

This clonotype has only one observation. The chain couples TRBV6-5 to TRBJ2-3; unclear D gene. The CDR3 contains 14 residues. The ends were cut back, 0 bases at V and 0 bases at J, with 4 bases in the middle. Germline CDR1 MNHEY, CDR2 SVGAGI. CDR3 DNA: TGTGCCAGCAGTTACTCAGCTAGCACAGATACGCAGTATTTT. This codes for CASSYSASTDTQYF.

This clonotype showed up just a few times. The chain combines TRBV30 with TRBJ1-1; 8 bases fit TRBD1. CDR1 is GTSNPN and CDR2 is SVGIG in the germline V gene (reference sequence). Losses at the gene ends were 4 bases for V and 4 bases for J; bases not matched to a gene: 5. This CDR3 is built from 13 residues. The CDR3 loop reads CAWKTTGGTEAFF. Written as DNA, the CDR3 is TGTGCCTGGAAAACAACAGGGGGCACTGAAGCTTTCTTT.

The CDR3 protein is CATSRAGAADTQYF. The DNA of the CDR3 is TGTGCCACCAGCAGAGCGGGGGCCGCAGATACGCAGTATTTT. The J gene is TRBJ2-3, the V gene TRBV15; D could derive from TRBD1 or TRBD2 (6 bases each). The germline CDR1 and CDR2 sequences are LNHNV and YYDKDF (reference sequence). Trimming cost V 1 base and J 4 bases, with 9 bases left between them. The CDR3 contains 14 residues.

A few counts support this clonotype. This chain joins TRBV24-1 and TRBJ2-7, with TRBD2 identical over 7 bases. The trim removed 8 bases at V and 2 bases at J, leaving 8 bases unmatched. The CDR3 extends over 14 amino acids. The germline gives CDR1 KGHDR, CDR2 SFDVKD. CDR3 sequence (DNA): TGTGCCACCATGGCCGGGGGGACCCCCTACGAGCAGTACTTC. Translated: CATMAGGTPYEQYF.

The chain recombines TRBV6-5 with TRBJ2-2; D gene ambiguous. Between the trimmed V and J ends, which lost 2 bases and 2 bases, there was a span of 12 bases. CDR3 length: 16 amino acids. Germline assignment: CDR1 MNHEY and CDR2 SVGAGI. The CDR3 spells CASSYRSGINTGELFF. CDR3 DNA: TGTGCCAGCAGTTACCGGTCAGGAATAAACACCGGGGAGCTGTTTTTT.

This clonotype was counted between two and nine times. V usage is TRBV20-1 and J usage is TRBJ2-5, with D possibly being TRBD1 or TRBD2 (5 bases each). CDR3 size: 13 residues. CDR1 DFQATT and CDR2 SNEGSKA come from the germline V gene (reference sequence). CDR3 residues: CSGGGRGGETQYF. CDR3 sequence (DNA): TGCAGCGGTGGGGGTAGGGGTGGGGAGACCCAGTACTTC.

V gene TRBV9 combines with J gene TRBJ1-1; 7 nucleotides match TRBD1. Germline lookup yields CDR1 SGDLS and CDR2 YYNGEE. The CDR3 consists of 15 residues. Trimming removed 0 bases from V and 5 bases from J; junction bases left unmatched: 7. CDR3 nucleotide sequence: TGTGCCAGCAGCGTAGGAGGGGCAGGGGGGACTGAAGCTTTCTTT. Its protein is CASSVGGAGGTEAFF.

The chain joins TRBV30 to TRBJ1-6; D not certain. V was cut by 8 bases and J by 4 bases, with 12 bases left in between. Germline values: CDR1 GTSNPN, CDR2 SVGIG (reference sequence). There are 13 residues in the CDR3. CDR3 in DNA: TGTGCCGAGAGAGCCGAATATAATTCACCCCTCCACTTT. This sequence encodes CAERAEYNSPLHF. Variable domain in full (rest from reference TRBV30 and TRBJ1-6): SQTIHQWPATLVQPVGSPLSLECTVEGTSNPNLYWYRQAAGRGLQLLFYSVGIGQISSEVPQNLSASRPQDRQFILSSKKLLLSDSGFYLCAERAEYNSPLHFGNGTRLTVT.

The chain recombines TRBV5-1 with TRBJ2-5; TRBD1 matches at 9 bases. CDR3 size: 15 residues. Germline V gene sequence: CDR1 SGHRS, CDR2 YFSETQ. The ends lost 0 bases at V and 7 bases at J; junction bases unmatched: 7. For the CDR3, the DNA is TGCGCCAGCAGCTTGGTACAGGGGGCGTTAGGGACCCAGTACTTC. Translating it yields CASSLVQGALGTQYF.

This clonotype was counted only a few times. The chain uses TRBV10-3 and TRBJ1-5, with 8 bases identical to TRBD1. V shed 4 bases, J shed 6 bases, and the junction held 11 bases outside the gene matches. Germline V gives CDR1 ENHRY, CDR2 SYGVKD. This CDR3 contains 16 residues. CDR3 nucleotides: TGTGCCATCAGTGCGACTATTGGACAGGGAACTCAGCCCCAGCATTTT. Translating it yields CAISATIGQGTQPQHF.

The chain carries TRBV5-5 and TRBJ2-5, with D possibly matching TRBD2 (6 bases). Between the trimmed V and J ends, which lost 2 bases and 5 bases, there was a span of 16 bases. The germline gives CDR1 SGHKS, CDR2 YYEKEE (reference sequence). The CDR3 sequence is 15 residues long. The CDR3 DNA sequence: TGTGCCAGCAGCTTCGGGGGTATTGAGCGCGAGACCCAGTACTTC. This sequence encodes CASSFGGIERETQYF.

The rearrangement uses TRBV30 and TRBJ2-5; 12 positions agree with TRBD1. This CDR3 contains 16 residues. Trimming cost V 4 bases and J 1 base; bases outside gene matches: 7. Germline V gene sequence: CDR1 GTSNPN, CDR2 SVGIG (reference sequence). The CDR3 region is CAWTGTGGYFQETQYF. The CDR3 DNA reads TGTGCCTGGACCGGGACAGGGGGCTATTTCCAAGAGACCCAGTACTTC.

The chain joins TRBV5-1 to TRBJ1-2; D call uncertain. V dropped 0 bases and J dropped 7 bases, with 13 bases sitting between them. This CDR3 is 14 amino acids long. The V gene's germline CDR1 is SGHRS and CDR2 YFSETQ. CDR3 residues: CASSLADILGGYTF. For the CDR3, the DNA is TGCGCCAGCAGCTTGGCCGATATCCTGGGTGGCTACACCTTC. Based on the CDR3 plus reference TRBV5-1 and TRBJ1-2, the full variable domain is KAGVTQTPRYLIKTRGQQVTLSCSPISGHRSVSWYQQTPGQGLQFLFEYFSETQRNKGNFPGRFSGRQFSNSRSEMNVSTLELGDSALYLCASSLADILGGYTFGSGTRLTVV.

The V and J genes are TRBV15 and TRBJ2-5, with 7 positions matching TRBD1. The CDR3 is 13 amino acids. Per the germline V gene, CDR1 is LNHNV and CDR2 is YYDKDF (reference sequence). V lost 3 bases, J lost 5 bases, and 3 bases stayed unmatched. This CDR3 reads CATSRGQRETQYF. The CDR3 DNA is TGTGCCACCAGCAGGGGACAGCGGGAGACCCAGTACTTC.